The 31 T cell receptor beta chains given below trace back to one sample, sequenced in a study of cytomegalovirus exposure and HLA in healthy donors. The data were produced by immunoSEQ multiplex PCR, yet TCRdb's version contains in-frame clones alone and is incomplete. The sample yields over 45,000 clones, roughly nine tenths seen once. Sequenced material: PBMCs. The receptors here all came from a man aged 18 to 29 in good health and CMV-seronegative.

This chain links TRBV11-3 with TRBJ2-1; TRBD1 matches 10 bases. V was pared by 3 bases and J by 7 bases, with 9 bases of the junction left unmatched. The CDR3 length is 16 residues. Germline loops: CDR1 SGHNT, CDR2 YENEEA. The DNA of the CDR3 is TGTGCCAGCAGCTTGTGGGGACAGGGGAGTTGGAATGAGCAGTTCTTC. As protein: CASSLWGQGSWNEQFF.

The chain uses TRBV7-2 and TRBJ2-2, with a weak D call TRBD2 (6 bases). The V and J ends lost 2 bases and 2 bases respectively, with 9 bases between them. Germline V gives CDR1 SGHTA, CDR2 FQGNSA. This CDR3 has 15 residues. CDR3 nucleotide sequence: TGTGCCAGCAGCTTATCGGGAGTCAACACCGGGGAGCTGTTTTTT. Its translation is CASSLSGVNTGELFF.

CDR3 sequence: CASSPGQNTGELFF. CDR3 nucleotide sequence: TGTGCCAGCAGCCCGGGACAGAACACCGGGGAGCTGTTTTTT. V and J are TRBV28 and TRBJ2-2; D possibly corresponds to TRBD1 (6 bases). V shed 6 bases and J shed 1 base, with 9 bases lying between them. The CDR3 sequence is 14 residues long. The germline V gene has CDR1 MDHEN and CDR2 SYDVKM. The entire variable domain, with the rest obtained from reference TRBV28 and TRBJ2-2, is as follows: DVKVTQSSRYLVKRTGEKVFLECVQDMDHENMFWYRQDPGLGLRLIYFSYDVKMKEKGDIPEGYSVSREKKERFSLILESASTNQTSMYLCASSPGQNTGELFFGEGSRLTVL.

The V gene is TRBV15, the J gene TRBJ2-2; D perhaps matches TRBD2 (6 bases). Germline-derived CDR1 and CDR2 are LNHNV and YYDKDF (reference sequence). V was shortened by 1 base and J by 8 bases, with 20 bases between the two germline ends. The CDR3 has 17 residues. Written as DNA, the CDR3 is TGTGCCACCAGCAGAGGGGGCCGGGACTCGCTACGAGGGGAGCTGTTTTTT. Translation gives CATSRGGRDSLRGELFF.

The rearrangement uses TRBV6-5 and TRBJ2-1, with D possibly TRBD2 on 6 matching bases. V was trimmed by 4 bases and J by 4 bases, leaving 11 bases between them. CDR1 is MNHEY and CDR2 is SVGAGI in the germline V gene. The CDR3 is made up of 14 amino acids. The CDR3 reads CASSWDGRYNEQFF. Written as DNA, the CDR3 is TGTGCCAGCAGTTGGGACGGGAGATACAATGAGCAGTTCTTC.

V usage is TRBV27 and J usage is TRBJ1-5; tentatively, D is TRBD1 (6 bases). The CDR3 is made up of 16 amino acids. V lost 5 bases, J lost 4 bases, and 18 bases lay in between. Per the germline V gene, CDR1 is MNHEY and CDR2 is SMNVEV (reference sequence). The DNA for the CDR3 is TGTGCCAGCAGTCCAACAGGGACTACAGGGAATCAGCCCCAGCATTTT. It codes for CASSPTGTTGNQPQHF.

CDR3 in DNA: TGTGCCAGCAGCTTGGGACTAGCGGGCCACGAGCAGTACTTC. Its protein is CASSLGLAGHEQYF. This sequence joins TRBV14 and TRBJ2-7; 12 bases map to TRBD2. V was pared by 5 bases and J by 5 bases, with 4 bases of the junction left unmatched. The CDR3 has 14 amino acids. CDR1 SGHDN and CDR2 FVKESK come from the germline V gene. The full variable domain, in which reference TRBV14 and TRBJ2-7 provide the parts outside the CDR3, is EAGVTQFPSHSVIEKGQTVTLRCDPISGHDNLYWYRRVMGKEIKFLLHFVKESKQDESGMPNNRFLAERTGGTYSTLKVQPAELEDSGVYFCASSLGLAGHEQYFGPGTRLTVT.

The CDR3, as DNA: TGCGCCAGCAGCCTAGCCGTGACTAGCGGGTACGAGCAGTACTTC. Its protein product is CASSLAVTSGYEQYF. This chain connects TRBV4-1 to TRBJ2-7, with 10 bases aligning to TRBD2. CDR1 is MGHRA, CDR2 YSYEKL, per germline. Trimming cost V 4 bases and J 4 bases; bases outside gene matches: 7. The CDR3 is 15 amino acids.

The chain couples TRBV5-6 to TRBJ1-2; TRBD1 matches at 8 bases. The J segment lost 0 bases and the V segment lost 7 bases, leaving 20 bases of the junction unmatched. Germline assignment: CDR1 SGHDT and CDR2 YYEEEE. CDR3 length: 19 amino acids. CDR3: CASGADRGATPHPNYGYTF. The CDR3 region has the DNA TGTGCCAGCGGGGCCGACAGGGGCGCAACACCCCACCCTAACTATGGCTACACCTTC.

The rearrangement joins TRBV19 to TRBJ2-5, with D uncertain. The CDR3 runs 15 residues. Deletions cut 3 bases from V and 0 bases from J, with 11 bases between. Germline CDR1 LNHDA, CDR2 SQIVND (reference sequence). In DNA form, the CDR3 reads TGTGCCAGTAGTATGATCGTCCAGAACCAAGAGACCCAGTACTTC. This codes for CASSMIVQNQETQYF.

The chain is built from TRBV5-6 and TRBJ2-3; the D is unclear. The CDR3 runs to 13 residues. The germline V gene has CDR1 SGHDT and CDR2 YYEEEE. V shed 3 bases and J shed 0 bases, with 5 bases lying between them. The CDR3 region is CASSSGSTDTQYF. DNA for the CDR3: TGTGCCAGCAGCTCAGGAAGCACAGATACGCAGTATTTT.

The gene calls are TRBV27 and TRBJ2-3; D not certain. The germline CDR1 and CDR2 sequences are MNHEY and SMNVEV (reference sequence). V lost 3 bases to trimming and J lost 0 bases, with 10 bases between them. The CDR3 has 15 amino acids. CDR3 residues: CASSFWSSSTDTQYF. The CDR3 DNA sequence: TGTGCCAGCAGTTTTTGGAGTTCTAGCACAGATACGCAGTATTTT.

The chain links TRBV5-6 to TRBJ2-2; TRBD2 matches 11 bases. The CDR3 covers 18 residues. The V and J ends lost 0 bases and 5 bases, in that order; junction bases with no gene match: 9. Germline values: CDR1 SGHDT, CDR2 YYEEEE. The CDR3 loop is CASSLVELAGGKTGELFF. CDR3 nucleotide sequence: TGTGCCAGCAGCTTGGTCGAATTAGCGGGAGGGAAAACCGGGGAGCTGTTTTTT.

The chain couples TRBV2 to TRBJ2-1, with TRBD2 as a possible D gene (6 bases). Trimming removed 1 base at V and 6 bases at J, with 19 bases between. CDR3 length: 17 residues. From germline, CDR1 is SNHLY and CDR2 FYNNEI. CDR3 sequence: CASSEGGAGSGVNEQFF. The CDR3 nucleotides read TGTGCCAGCAGTGAAGGAGGAGCGGGCTCCGGGGTCAATGAGCAGTTCTTC.

Only one count was recorded for this clone. The chain couples TRBV28 to TRBJ2-7; TRBD1 is a possible D gene (6 bases). CDR1 and CDR2 from the germline V gene are MDHEN and SYDVKM. This CDR3 contains 17 residues. V was shortened by 7 bases and J by 3 bases, with 25 bases between the two germline ends. The CDR3 spells CASIPSFARDKDYEQYF. In DNA form, the CDR3 reads TGTGCCAGCATCCCTTCCTTCGCCCGGGACAAGGACTACGAGCAGTACTTC.

The chain couples TRBV4-3 to TRBJ1-2, with D possibly being TRBD1 (5 bases). The CDR3 loop spans 15 amino acids. CDR1 is LGHNA and CDR2 is YSLEER in the germline V gene. Trimming took off 1 base at V and 9 bases at J, with 18 bases between the two ends. CDR3 amino acids: CASSQVAGEISSYTF. CDR3 coding DNA: TGCGCCAGCAGCCAAGTTGCGGGGGAAATATCAAGCTACACCTTC.

V and J are TRBV28 and TRBJ1-2, with a tentative D call TRBD1 (6 bases). CDR3 length: 11 residues. V was shortened by 4 bases and J by 9 bases, with 9 bases between the two germline ends. The germline V gene encodes CDR1 MDHEN and CDR2 SYDVKM. CDR3 sequence: CASSSDRSYTF. Written as DNA, the CDR3 is TGTGCCAGCAGTTCGGACAGAAGCTACACCTTC.

The rearrangement uses TRBV7-2 and TRBJ2-7; 10 positions match TRBD2. With 3 bases clipped from V and 4 bases from J, the junction kept 12 bases outside the gene matches. Germline V CDR1 and CDR2: SGHTA, FQGNSA. This CDR3 comprises 17 residues. Here the CDR3 reads CASSFRASGSSWYEQYF. The DNA for the CDR3 is TGTGCCAGCAGCTTCCGGGCTAGCGGGAGTTCCTGGTACGAGCAGTACTTC.

This chain links TRBV7-9 with TRBJ2-1; 9 bases line up with TRBD2. Per germline, CDR1 SEHNR and CDR2 FQNEAQ (reference sequence). Trimming at V came to 5 bases and at J to 4 bases, leaving 9 bases not matched to a gene. CDR3 length: 16 residues. The CDR3 nucleotides are TGTGCCAGCAGCCCAACGGGCGGGGGGGAATACAATGAGCAGTTCTTC. Protein sequence: CASSPTGGGEYNEQFF.

The chain has TRBV28 and TRBJ2-7; 7 positions agree with TRBD2. V gave up 3 bases and J gave up 6 bases; unmatched junction bases: 17. This CDR3 comprises 17 residues. In germline, CDR1 is MDHEN, CDR2 SYDVKM. The chain's CDR3 is CASSFGHFGRIPPEQYF. CDR3 sequence (DNA): TGTGCCAGCAGTTTCGGTCATTTCGGGAGGATTCCACCCGAGCAGTACTTC. Full variable domain (missing parts from reference TRBV28 and TRBJ2-7): DVKVTQSSRYLVKRTGEKVFLECVQDMDHENMFWYRQDPGLGLRLIYFSYDVKMKEKGDIPEGYSVSREKKERFSLILESASTNQTSMYLCASSFGHFGRIPPEQYFGPGTRLTVT.

This clone was counted once. CDR3 nucleotide sequence: TGTGCCAGCAGTTTATCGCAGGGGGCCGACAATGAGCAGTTCTTC. This encodes CASSLSQGADNEQFF. This sequence joins TRBV27 and TRBJ2-1; 8 nucleotides agree with TRBD1. The trim removed 0 bases at V and 5 bases at J, leaving 3 bases unmatched. Germline-derived CDR1 and CDR2 are MNHEY and SMNVEV (reference sequence). This CDR3 is built from 15 residues.

The chain joins TRBV19 to TRBJ1-5; possible D gene TRBD1, 6 bases. This CDR3 spans 14 amino acids. Germline CDR1 is LNHDA and CDR2 is SQIVND (reference sequence). V was shortened by 4 bases and J by 2 bases, with 9 bases between the two germline ends. The CDR3 nucleotides read TGTGCCAGTAGTAACAGGGTTCGCAATCAGCCCCAGCATTTT. Protein: CASSNRVRNQPQHF.

The V call is TRBV13, the J call TRBJ2-5; D gene uncertain. V lost 5 bases to trimming and J lost 4 bases, with 14 bases between them. The germline V gene has CDR1 PRHDT and CDR2 FYEKMQ (reference sequence). The CDR3 is 14 amino acids. CDR3 sequence: CASSGTGGPETQYF. CDR3 DNA sequence: TGTGCCAGCAGCGGAACCGGTGGGCCAGAGACCCAGTACTTC.

The table lists this clone with a few counts. The chain couples TRBV9 to TRBJ1-4; D is possibly TRBD1 (6 bases). Trimming took 3 bases from V and 6 from J, leaving 15 bases between them. The germline gives CDR1 SGDLS, CDR2 YYNGEE. The CDR3 runs to 15 residues. CDR3 protein: CASSATGLSYEKLFF. CDR3 nucleotides: TGTGCCAGCAGCGCGACAGGTTTGTCTTATGAAAAACTGTTTTTT.

The gene calls are TRBV19 and TRBJ2-3, with 8 bases matching TRBD1. The length of the CDR3 is 14 residues. Germline V gene data show CDR1 as LNHDA and CDR2 as SQIVND (reference sequence). The CDR3 DNA follows: TGTGCATTAGGACAGGGTGGAGATACAGATACGCAGTATTTT. Translating gives CALGQGGDTDTQYF.

This chain uses TRBV2 with TRBJ2-7; TRBD2 matches 9 bases. From germline, CDR1 is SNHLY and CDR2 FYNNEI. The CDR3 extends over 16 amino acids. V trimming: 6 bases; J trimming: 3 bases; junction bases outside the gene matches: 12. In nucleotides, the CDR3 is TGTGCCAGCAGACTCTCCAGACTAGCGGAACGCTACGAGCAGTACTTC. Translated, it gives CASRLSRLAERYEQYF.

This chain's CDR3 is CASSQDIPGALENTQYF. CDR3 sequence (DNA): TGCGCCAGCAGCCAAGATATTCCAGGGGCCCTTGAGAATACGCAGTATTTT. This chain connects TRBV4-3 to TRBJ2-3; TRBD1 might be the D (6 bases). CDR1 LGHNA and CDR2 YSLEER come from the germline V gene. The CDR3 loop spans 17 amino acids. V lost 0 bases, J lost 7 bases, and 20 bases lay in between.

The V call is TRBV6-1, the J call TRBJ2-3; possible D gene TRBD2, 6 bases. Per germline, CDR1 MNHNS and CDR2 SASEGT. The CDR3 has 16 amino acids. The V gene lost 4 bases and the J gene lost 4 bases, with 18 bases spanning the gap. CDR3 protein: CASSVVDGSWPDTQYF. In DNA form, the CDR3 reads TGTGCCAGCAGTGTCGTAGACGGGAGTTGGCCAGATACGCAGTATTTT.

The chain carries TRBV27 and TRBJ1-1; no reliable D call. V gave up 5 bases and J gave up 4 bases, with 17 bases separating them. The CDR3 spans 15 residues. Germline V lookup: CDR1 MNHEY, CDR2 SMNVEV (reference sequence). CDR3 DNA sequence: TGTGCCAGCAGTCACCCGAGGGTCTCGAGCACTGAAGCTTTCTTT. It codes for CASSHPRVSSTEAFF.

CDR3 bases: TGCGCCAGCAGCCCCGAGCTCGGGGAGGCTTACGAGCAGTACTTC. This translates into CASSPELGEAYEQYF. The chain combines TRBV4-3 with TRBJ2-7, with a possible D match to TRBD2 (6 bases). This CDR3 has 15 amino acids. CDR1 and CDR2 (germline): LGHNA, YSLEER. V lost 4 bases to trimming and J lost 4 bases, with 17 bases between them.

This chain joins TRBV4-3 and TRBJ2-3; 7 bases fit TRBD2. Germline V gene sequence: CDR1 LGHNA, CDR2 YSLEER. V shed 7 bases, J shed 5 bases, and the junction held 6 bases outside the gene matches. The CDR3 contains 13 residues. CDR3 sequence: CASMAGEKDTQYF. The CDR3 nucleotides are TGCGCCAGCATGGCGGGAGAGAAAGATACGCAGTATTTT.